The 6 T cell receptor beta chains presented below share a single source sample, sequenced in a study of T cells after posttransplantation cyclophosphamide. Clones were read by immunoSEQ multiplex PCR, and TCRdb kept only the in-frame ones, dropping some. Altogether almost 5,500 clones were found in the sample, and no singletons occur. Busulfan-fludarabine conditioning, marrow transplant, and cyclophosphamide on days +3 and +4 were administered. Source: PBMCs, taken around 390 days after allogeneic stem cell transplant with posttransplant cyclophosphamide. The receptors were sampled from a male patient over 55 who received an allogeneic stem cell transplant from a related donor, was CMV-positive, and had acute GVHD only. Some T cells may be supplied by the graft donor.

This clone was counted a few times. A much larger clone sits a single nucleotide away, making a read error possible. The V and J genes are TRBV7-9 and TRBJ1-2; the match to TRBD1 covers 7 bases. CDR1 is SEHNR and CDR2 is FQNEAQ in the germline V gene (reference sequence). The J segment lost 6 bases and the V segment lost 4 bases, leaving 11 bases of the junction unmatched. The CDR3 has 15 amino acids. CDR3 sequence reads: CASSSQGNWDDGYTF. CDR3 DNA: TGTGCCAGCAGCTCACAGGGGAATTGGGACGATGGCTACACCTTC.

This clone was detected ten times or more. The chain couples TRBV2 to TRBJ1-6, with TRBD1 matching 10 bases. The V gene end was trimmed by 6 bases and the J gene end by 9 bases; junction bases not matched to a gene: 5. CDR1 and CDR2 (germline): SNHLY, FYNNEI. The CDR3 is 14 residues long. CDR3 residues: CASRGTGESSPLHF. Written as DNA, the CDR3 is TGTGCCAGCAGGGGGACAGGGGAAAGTTCACCCCTCCACTTT.

There are many counts of this clone. The chain is built from TRBV7-9 and TRBJ1-2; TRBD1 is a possible D gene (6 bases). V was trimmed by 4 bases and J by 4 bases, leaving 16 bases between them. The length of the CDR3 is 15 residues. Germline V gene lookup returns CDR1 SEHNR and CDR2 FQNEAQ (reference sequence). CDR3 in DNA: TGTGCCAGCAGCTCCCGGGCAGGGGCCGGCTATGGCTACACCTTC. Its translation: CASSSRAGAGYGYTF.

This clone has at least ten counts. V is TRBV5-6 and J is TRBJ1-2, with D maybe TRBD1 (6 bases). V shed 2 bases and J shed 7 bases, with 15 bases lying between them. There are 14 residues in the CDR3. The germline gives CDR1 SGHDT, CDR2 YYEEEE. The CDR3 region has the DNA TGTGCCAGCAGCTTTCAGGGCAGGGGCTTTGGCTACACCTTC. Translating gives CASSFQGRGFGYTF.

This clone was counted many times. The chain employs TRBV27 and TRBJ2-3; D not resolved. CDR3 size: 16 residues. Trimming cost V 3 bases and J 1 base, with 14 bases left between them. CDR1 is MNHEY, CDR2 SMNVEV, per germline (reference sequence). The CDR3 nucleotides are TGTGCCAGCAGTTTCTCTCTAAGTTATGGCACAGATACGCAGTATTTT. It specifies CASSFSLSYGTDTQYF.

This clone was counted at least ten times. The chain joins TRBV4-2 to TRBJ2-1, with TRBD2 matching over 10 bases. This CDR3 is 17 amino acids long. The ends lost 3 bases at V and 2 bases at J; junction bases unmatched: 7. In germline, CDR1 is LGHNA, CDR2 YNFKEQ. The CDR3 region has the DNA TGTGCCAGCAGCCACTACCTTAGCGGGGGGACCTACAATGAGCAGTTCTTC. This sequence encodes CASSHYLSGGTYNEQFF.